This TCR beta chain was obtained from a study of blood T cell repertoires in COVID-19. CDR3 size: 15 residues. The V and J ends lost 1 base and 9 bases respectively, with 14 bases between them. The germline gives CDR1 SGDLS, CDR2 YYNGEE. Original processing notes: Estimation of nucleated cell counts was performed using reference gene primer amplification. Produced via immunoSEQ multiplex PCR; TCRdb's table is partial and in-frame only. V, J and clone size were drawn from that table, and D and trimming were deduced from the DNA. The sample has fewer than 200,000 clones, around 84% seen once. The receptor comes from a woman aged 55 to 70 with COVID-19, enrolled during active disease. The rearrangement uses TRBV9 and TRBJ1-6; D possibly corresponds to TRBD1 (6 bases). Input material: peripheral blood. The CDR3: CASSVSGQGGSPLHF. The CDR3 DNA follows: TGTGCCAGCAGCGTATCGGGACAAGGGGGTTCACCCCTCCACTTT.